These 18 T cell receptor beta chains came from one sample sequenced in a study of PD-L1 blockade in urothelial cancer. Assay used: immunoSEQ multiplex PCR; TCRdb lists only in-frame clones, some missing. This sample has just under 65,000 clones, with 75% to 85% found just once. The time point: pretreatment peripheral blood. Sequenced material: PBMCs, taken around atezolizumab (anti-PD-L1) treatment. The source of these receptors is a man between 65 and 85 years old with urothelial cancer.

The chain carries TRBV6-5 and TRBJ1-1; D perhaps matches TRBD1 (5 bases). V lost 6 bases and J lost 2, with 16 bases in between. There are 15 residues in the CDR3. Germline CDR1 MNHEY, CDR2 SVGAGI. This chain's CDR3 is CASSPLEGPNTEAFF. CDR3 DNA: TGTGCCAGCAGCCCTTTGGAGGGACCAAACACTGAAGCTTTCTTT.

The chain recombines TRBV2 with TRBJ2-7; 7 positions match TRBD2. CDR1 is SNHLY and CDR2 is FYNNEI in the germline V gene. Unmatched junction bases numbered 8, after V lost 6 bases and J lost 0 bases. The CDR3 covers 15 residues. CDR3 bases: TGTGCCAGCAGACCACCTAGCGGTTTCTCCTACGAGCAGTACTTC. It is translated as CASRPPSGFSYEQYF.

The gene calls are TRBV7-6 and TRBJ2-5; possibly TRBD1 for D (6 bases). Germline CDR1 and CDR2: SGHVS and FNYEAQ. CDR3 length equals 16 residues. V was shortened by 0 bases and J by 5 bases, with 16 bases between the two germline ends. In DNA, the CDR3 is TGTGCCAGCAGCTTAGCCCAGGGGCCAGGGTCGGAGACCCAGTACTTC. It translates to CASSLAQGPGSETQYF.

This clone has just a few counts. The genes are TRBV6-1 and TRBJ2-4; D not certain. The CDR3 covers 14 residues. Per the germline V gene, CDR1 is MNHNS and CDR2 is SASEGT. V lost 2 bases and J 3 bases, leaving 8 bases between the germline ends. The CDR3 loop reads CASSENPSKNIQYF. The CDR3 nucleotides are TGTGCCAGCAGTGAAAATCCGAGCAAAAACATTCAGTACTTC.

CDR3 loop: CASSLTAGVGTDTQYF. Here the CDR3 DNA reads TGTGCCAGCAGCTTAACAGCGGGAGTCGGAACAGATACGCAGTATTTT. This chain links TRBV7-9 with TRBJ2-3, with 8 bases fitting TRBD2. The CDR3 is 16 residues long. The germline CDR1 and CDR2 sequences are SEHNR and FQNEAQ (reference sequence). The V segment lost 2 bases and the J segment 3 bases; nucleotides outside the gene matches: 7.

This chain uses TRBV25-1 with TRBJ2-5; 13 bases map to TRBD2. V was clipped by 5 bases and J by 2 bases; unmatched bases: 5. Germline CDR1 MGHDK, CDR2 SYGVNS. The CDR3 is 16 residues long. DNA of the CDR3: TGTGCCAGCAGTAAGGGACTAGCGGGAACACAAGAGACCCAGTACTTC. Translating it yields CASSKGLAGTQETQYF.

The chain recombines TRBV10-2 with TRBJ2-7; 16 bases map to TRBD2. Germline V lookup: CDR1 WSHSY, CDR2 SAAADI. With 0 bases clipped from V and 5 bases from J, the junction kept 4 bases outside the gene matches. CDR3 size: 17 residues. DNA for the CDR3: TGCGCCAGCAGTGAGTCGGGACTAGCGGGAGGGCCGGACGAGCAGTACTTC. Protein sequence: CASSESGLAGGPDEQYF.

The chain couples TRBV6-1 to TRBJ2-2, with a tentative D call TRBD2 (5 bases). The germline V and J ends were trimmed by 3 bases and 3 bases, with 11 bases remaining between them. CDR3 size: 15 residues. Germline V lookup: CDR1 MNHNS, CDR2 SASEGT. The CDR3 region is CASSDGRGDTGELFF. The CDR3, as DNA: TGTGCCAGCAGTGATGGTCGGGGTGACACCGGGGAGCTGTTTTTT.

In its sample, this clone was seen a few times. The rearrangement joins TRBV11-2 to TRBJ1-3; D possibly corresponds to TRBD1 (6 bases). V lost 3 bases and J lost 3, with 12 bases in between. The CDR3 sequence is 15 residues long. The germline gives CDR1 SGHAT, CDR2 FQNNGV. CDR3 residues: CASSFGSGDGNTIYF. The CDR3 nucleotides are TGTGCCAGCAGCTTCGGTTCAGGGGATGGAAACACCATATATTTT.

Here the CDR3 reads CASSRLAGGFRGNEQFF. The CDR3 DNA reads TGTGCCAGCAGCCGTCTAGCGGGAGGGTTTCGGGGCAATGAGCAGTTCTTC. The chain employs TRBV7-9 and TRBJ2-1, with TRBD2 matching over 12 bases. Germline assignment: CDR1 SEHNR and CDR2 FQNEAQ (reference sequence). CDR3 size: 17 residues. V gave up 5 bases and J gave up 6 bases; unmatched junction bases: 11. Full variable domain (missing parts from reference TRBV7-9 and TRBJ2-1): DTGVSQNPRHKITKRGQNVTFRCDPISEHNRLYWYRQTLGQGPEFLTYFQNEAQLEKSRLLSDRFSAERPKGSFSTLEIQRTEQGDSAMYLCASSRLAGGFRGNEQFFGPGTRLTVL.

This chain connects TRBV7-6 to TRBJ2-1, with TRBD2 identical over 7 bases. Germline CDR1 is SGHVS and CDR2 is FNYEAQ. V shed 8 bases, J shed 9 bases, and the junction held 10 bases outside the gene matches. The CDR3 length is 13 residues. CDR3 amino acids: CASSRLAAGEQFF. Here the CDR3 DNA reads TGTGCCAGCTCCCGGCTAGCGGCCGGTGAGCAGTTCTTC.

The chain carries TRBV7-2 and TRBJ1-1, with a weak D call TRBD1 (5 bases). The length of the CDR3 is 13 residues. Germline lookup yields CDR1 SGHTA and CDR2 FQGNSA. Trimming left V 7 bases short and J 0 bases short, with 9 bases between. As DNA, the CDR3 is TGTGCCAGCAAAAAGGACATGAACACTGAAGCTTTCTTT. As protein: CASKKDMNTEAFF.

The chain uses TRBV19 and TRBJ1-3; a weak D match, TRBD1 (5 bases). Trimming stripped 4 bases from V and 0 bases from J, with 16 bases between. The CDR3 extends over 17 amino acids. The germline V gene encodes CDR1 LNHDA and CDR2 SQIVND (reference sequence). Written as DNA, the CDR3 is TGTGCCAGTAGTACCTTACAGGCCCGAGCCTCTGGAAACACCATATATTTT. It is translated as CASSTLQARASGNTIYF.

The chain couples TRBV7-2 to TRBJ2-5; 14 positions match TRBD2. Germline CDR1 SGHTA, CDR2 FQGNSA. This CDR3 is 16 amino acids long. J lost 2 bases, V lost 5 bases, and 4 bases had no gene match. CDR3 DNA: TGTGCCAGCAGCCCCGGACTAGCGGGAGGACAAGAGACCCAGTACTTC. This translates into CASSPGLAGGQETQYF.

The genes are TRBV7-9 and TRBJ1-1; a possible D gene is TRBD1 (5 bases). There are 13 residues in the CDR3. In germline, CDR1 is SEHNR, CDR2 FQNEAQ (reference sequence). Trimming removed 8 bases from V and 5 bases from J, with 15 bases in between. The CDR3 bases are TGTGCCAGCGCCGAGGCAGGGCGGACTGAAGCTTTCTTT. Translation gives CASAEAGRTEAFF.

Written as DNA, the CDR3 is TGCGCCAGCAGCCTGGGGACAGGGGGCCAGGGTTGGACAGATACGCAGTATTTT. It is translated as CASSLGTGGQGWTDTQYF. The chain joins TRBV4-3 to TRBJ2-3, with 12 bases identical to TRBD1. The CDR3 loop spans 18 amino acids. Trimming took 4 bases from V and 3 from J; bases not matched to a gene: 11. Looked up from germline, CDR1 is LGHNA and CDR2 is YSLEER.

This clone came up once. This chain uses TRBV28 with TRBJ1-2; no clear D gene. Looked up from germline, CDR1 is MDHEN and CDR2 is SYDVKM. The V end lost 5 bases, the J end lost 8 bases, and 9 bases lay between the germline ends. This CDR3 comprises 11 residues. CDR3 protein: CASSTLVGYTF. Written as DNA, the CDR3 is TGTGCCAGCAGTACTCTTGTGGGCTACACCTTC.

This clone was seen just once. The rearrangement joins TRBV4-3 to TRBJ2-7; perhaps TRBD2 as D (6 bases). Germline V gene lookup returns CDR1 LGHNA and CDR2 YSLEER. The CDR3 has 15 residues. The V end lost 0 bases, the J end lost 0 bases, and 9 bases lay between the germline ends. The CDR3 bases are TGCGCCAGCAGCCAAGAGGGAGCGGGCTCCTACGAGCAGTACTTC. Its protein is CASSQEGAGSYEQYF.